This T cell receptor beta chain was profiled in a study of post-analysis software for immune sequencing data. Points from the study as a whole: Compared with controls, patients had more of about 5 TRBV segments, including TRBV5-6, TRBV5-1 and TRBV20-1. Controls' normalized Chao1 diversity significantly exceeded that of multiple sclerosis patients. Samples sharing a preparation batch grouped tightly together when assessed by F measure.

This clonotype has only a few counts. Its antigen remains unidentified. TCR beta cDNA libraries had unique molecular identifiers. Between roughly 1 and 11 million T cells gave rise to some 450,000 cDNA molecules. Each CDR3 protein is one row after TCRdb ran MiXCR on the PCR reads. Among about 770,000 distinct CDR3 sequences listed, 40% to 55% were seen once. V was trimmed by 0 bases and J by 6 bases, leaving 6 bases between them. Germline loops: CDR1 LGHNT, CDR2 FRNRAP. This CDR3 has 13 residues. Sequencing input: blood. The chain links TRBV12-5 to TRBJ2-1; TRBD2 is a possible D gene (5 bases). This clonotype originated in a girl aged 5-17 years with multiple sclerosis. This chain's CDR3 is CASGLVRGNEQFF. The DNA of the CDR3 is TGTGCTAGTGGTTTGGTACGGGGCAATGAGCAGTTCTTC.